This T cell receptor (beta chain) emerged from a study of blood T cell repertoires in COVID-19. Authors' processing steps: Nucleated cell number was recorded as an estimate derived from reference gene primer amplification. The protocol was immunoSEQ multiplex PCR, while the TCRdb copy is restricted to in-frame clones and leaves out a portion. Clone size and the V and J calls come from that table; the DNA yielded D and trimming. The sample carries 55,000 to 80,000 clones, approximately 90% recorded once. This CDR3 has 13 residues. CDR1 is LNHDA, CDR2 SQIVND, per germline (reference sequence). Unmatched junction bases numbered 4, after V lost 8 bases and J lost 5 bases.

The clonotype comes from a human donor in a cohort sampled during active COVID-19. The sequenced sample was peripheral blood. This chain connects TRBV19 to TRBJ2-5; TRBD1 agrees at 11 bases. In DNA form, the CDR3 reads TGTGCCAGTCAAGGACAGGGGGCCGAGACCCAGTACTTC. Its translation is CASQGQGAETQYF.